Below, 31 T cell receptor beta chains from the same sample are listed, as sequenced in a study of breast tumors, draining lymph nodes, adjacent tissues. Samples came from axillary lymph nodes draining the breast cancer. One entry per CDR3 protein results from TCRdb running MiXCR on the multiplex PCR reads. Here the sample spans 150,000 to 200,000 distinct CDR3 sequences, about 33% being singletons. Specimen: axillary lymph node tissue. The receptors derive from a female donor with breast cancer. Some clones in this sample may be carry-over from other donors' samples.

Concerning this clonotype itself: One base away lies a much larger clone, so this may be a sequencing read error. This CDR3 fails to terminate in the conserved phenylalanine or tryptophan, so it likely reflects a read error. V is TRBV18 and J is TRBJ2-3; D may be TRBD1 (6 bases). The CDR3 spans 14 residues. V was clipped by 3 bases and J by 10 bases, with 17 bases between them. Germline V CDR1 and CDR2: KGHSH, LQKENI. CDR3 protein: CASSPRDIKDAQYS. DNA of the CDR3: TGTGCCAGCTCACCCAGGGACATAAAGGACGCGCAGTATTCT.

DNA for the CDR3: TGTGCCAGCAGCTTAGGGAGGACAGGGGGCTCTGGGGCCAACGTCCTGACTTTC. Protein sequence: CASSLGRTGGSGANVLTF. This chain links TRBV7-2 with TRBJ2-6, with 10 positions matching TRBD1. Trimming took 1 base from V and 0 from J; bases not matched to a gene: 3. CDR3 length equals 18 residues. Germline-derived CDR1 and CDR2 are SGHTA and FQGNSA.

This clonotype was detected many times. The CDR3 here is CASSQDAGSVYEQYF. DNA for the CDR3: TGTGCCAGCAGCCAAGATGCGGGAAGCGTGTACGAGCAGTACTTC. The genes are TRBV4-2 and TRBJ2-7; TRBD2 might be the D (6 bases). This CDR3 contains 15 residues. The V end was cut by 0 bases, the J end by 4 bases, with 13 bases between. Germline loops: CDR1 LGHNA, CDR2 YNFKEQ.

This chain uses TRBV15 with TRBJ2-1, with 11 positions matching TRBD2. Matching the DNA end better, TRBJ2-7 makes the J call doubtful. The germline V gene encodes CDR1 LNHNV and CDR2 YYDKDF (reference sequence). CDR3 length equals 15 residues. The DNA for the CDR3 is TGTGCCACCAGCAGAGCTAGCGGGGGGTCCTACGAGCAGTACTTC. Translated: CATSRASGGSYEQYF.

This clonotype was counted at least ten times. This chain links TRBV7-6 with TRBJ1-3, with unresolved D. This CDR3 has 16 residues. The germline CDR1 and CDR2 sequences are SGHVS and FNYEAQ. Trimming stripped 5 bases from V and 6 bases from J, with 20 bases between. The CDR3, as DNA: TGTGCCAGCAGCCAGCAGGTCGTTGGTCTCGCAAACACCATATATTTT. Translating it yields CASSQQVVGLANTIYF. Variable domain in full (rest from reference TRBV7-6 and TRBJ1-3): GAGVSQSPRYKVTKRGQDVALRCDPISGHVSLYWYRQALGQGPEFLTYFNYEAQQDKSGLPNDRFSAERPEGSISTLTIQRTEQRDSAMYRCASSQQVVGLANTIYFGEGSWLTVV.

Ten or more counts support this clonotype. The gene calls are TRBV18 and TRBJ1-6; no clear D. CDR3 length: 16 residues. V lost 3 bases and J lost 0, with 9 bases in between. Germline assignment: CDR1 KGHSH and CDR2 LQKENI. The CDR3 nucleotides are TGTGCCAGCTCACCGTCTTCGAGCTCCTATAATTCACCCCTCCACTTT. Translating it yields CASSPSSSSYNSPLHF.

This clonotype was counted only a few times. One base away lies a much larger clone, so this may be a sequencing read error. J is TRBJ1-1 and V is TRBV7-9; TRBD1 matches at 7 bases. Germline values: CDR1 SEHNR, CDR2 FQNEAQ (reference sequence). The CDR3 runs 14 residues. CDR3 sequence reads: CASSFNRGDTGAFF. DNA for the CDR3: TGTGCCAGCAGCTTCAACAGGGGAGACACTGGAGCTTTCTTT.

In its sample, this clonotype was seen many times. The chain combines TRBV19 with TRBJ1-2, with 8 bases identical to TRBD1. The CDR3 consists of 14 residues. Germline V gene sequence: CDR1 LNHDA, CDR2 SQIVND (reference sequence). Losses at the gene ends were 6 bases for V and 7 bases for J; bases not matched to a gene: 10. The CDR3 protein is CASSQDRVAGGYTF. The CDR3 DNA follows: TGTGCCAGTAGCCAGGACAGGGTGGCAGGTGGCTACACCTTC.

This clonotype was counted ten times or more. The V and J genes are TRBV5-8 and TRBJ2-3; 10 nucleotides line up with TRBD2. Per the germline V gene, CDR1 is SGHTS and CDR2 is YDEGEE. The CDR3 spans 15 residues. J gave up 2 bases and V 5 bases, and 5 bases lay outside the gene matches. The CDR3 DNA sequence: TGTGCCAGCAGTCGGACTAGCGGCCTCACAGATACGCAGTATTTT. Translating gives CASSRTSGLTDTQYF.

This clonotype was counted between two and nine times. The chain joins TRBV7-8 to TRBJ1-1; D is ambiguous. Germline CDR1 and CDR2: SGHVS and FQNEAQ. The V end lost 5 bases, the J end lost 2 bases, and 12 bases lay between the germline ends. The CDR3 totals 14 residues. The CDR3 DNA is TGTGCCAGCAGCCCCTGGGAGACCAACACTGAAGCTTTCTTT. It yields the protein CASSPWETNTEAFF.

In this sample, this clonotype turned up many times. The genes are TRBV7-2 and TRBJ2-7; TRBD2 matches at 8 bases. CDR1 is SGHTA, CDR2 FQGNSA, per germline. Losses at the gene ends were 3 bases for V and 0 bases for J; bases not matched to a gene: 1. The CDR3 is 14 residues long. CDR3 nucleotides: TGTGCCAGCAGCTTTAGCGGGGCCTCCTACGAGCAGTACTTC. Protein product: CASSFSGASYEQYF.

This clonotype came up many times. The chain links TRBV6-4 to TRBJ1-4; unclear D gene. The CDR3 loop spans 15 amino acids. Germline loops: CDR1 MRHNA, CDR2 SNTAGT. Trimming left V 0 bases short and J 6 bases short, with 11 bases between. DNA for the CDR3: TGTGCCAGCAGTGACTCATCAGATTCGTATGAAAAACTGTTTTTT. Amino acid sequence: CASSDSSDSYEKLFF.

A remark on this clonotype: A much bigger clone sits one base away, suggesting this may be a read error. This chain connects TRBV13 to TRBJ1-2; TRBD1 agrees at 10 bases. This CDR3 comprises 14 residues. Germline values: CDR1 PRHDT, CDR2 FYEKMQ (reference sequence). V lost 5 bases, J lost 10 bases, and 10 bases stayed unmatched. The CDR3 sequence is CASSGPTGGDDYTF. The CDR3 DNA reads as TGTGCCAGCAGCGGACCGACAGGGGGCGACGACTACACCTTC. Full variable domain (remainder filled in from reference TRBV13 and TRBJ1-2): AAGVIQSPRHLIKEKRETATLKCYPIPRHDTVYWYQQGPGQDPQFLISFYEKMQSDKGSIPDRFSAQQFSDYHSELNMSSLELGDSALYFCASSGPTGGDDYTFGSGTRLTVV.

The V call is TRBV24-1, the J call TRBJ1-2; TRBD1 matches at 7 bases. This CDR3 has 14 amino acids. After removal of 3 bases from V and 8 bases from J, the junction contained 8 bases not matched to a gene. Germline-derived CDR1 and CDR2 are KGHDR and SFDVKD. DNA for the CDR3: TGTGCCACCAGTGATCGAGACAGGGAGGAGGGCTACACCTTC. The encoded protein is CATSDRDREEGYTF.

This clonotype was recorded many times. The chain links TRBV4-2 to TRBJ1-5; no reliable D call. V gave up 1 base and J gave up 6 bases, with 16 bases separating them. The CDR3 runs 16 residues. The germline V gene encodes CDR1 LGHNA and CDR2 YNFKEQ. This CDR3 reads CASSQGWRQAGQPQHF. DNA for the CDR3: TGTGCCAGCAGCCAAGGGTGGCGCCAGGCAGGTCAGCCCCAGCATTTT.

As concerns this clonotype: No conserved phenylalanine or tryptophan ends this CDR3, so it is likely a read error. This rearrangement joins TRBV7-9 to TRBJ2-5; tentative D call: TRBD1 (5 bases). Germline V lookup: CDR1 SEHNR, CDR2 FQNEAQ (reference sequence). With 3 bases removed from V and 7 bases from J, the gap between germline ends came to 15 bases. There are 14 residues in the CDR3. CDR3 nucleotides: TGTGCCAGCAGCTTTAGCCAGGGTGGGGCGACCCAGTACCTC. Amino acids: CASSFSQGGATQYL.

The rearrangement joins TRBV6-5 to TRBJ1-6; D call uncertain. CDR1 and CDR2 from the germline V gene are MNHEY and SVGAGI. Trimming stripped 10 bases from V and 11 bases from J, with 21 bases between. This CDR3 has 14 residues. This CDR3 is CATSSTGENPPLHF. The DNA for the CDR3 is TGTGCCACCAGCTCAACTGGGGAGAATCCACCCCTCCACTTT.

This clonotype was found many times. The chain employs TRBV5-6 and TRBJ2-3; D unclear. Germline V lookup: CDR1 SGHDT, CDR2 YYEEEE. The CDR3 is 13 amino acids. Trimming left V 2 bases short and J 2 bases short, with 6 bases between. CDR3 nucleotide sequence: TGTGCCAGCAGCTTTCGGACCACAGATACGCAGTATTTT. It codes for CASSFRTTDTQYF.

In its sample, this clonotype was seen many times. V usage is TRBV11-2 and J usage is TRBJ2-3, with TRBD1 as a possible D gene (6 bases). Germline V gene data show CDR1 as SGHAT and CDR2 as FQNNGV. Between the trimmed V and J ends, which lost 7 bases and 4 bases, there was a span of 12 bases. CDR3 size: 13 residues. The CDR3: CASNQGGADTQYF. The CDR3 coding sequence is TGTGCCAGCAACCAAGGGGGTGCAGATACGCAGTATTTT.

This clonotype has ten or more counts. The rearrangement uses TRBV5-1 and TRBJ2-3; a possible D gene is TRBD1 (6 bases). The CDR3 length is 16 residues. Trimming left V 2 bases short and J 0 bases short, with 13 bases between. Germline V gene data show CDR1 as SGHRS and CDR2 as YFSETQ. CDR3 region: CASSFQGSTSTDTQYF. CDR3 in DNA: TGCGCCAGCAGCTTTCAGGGGAGTACTAGCACAGATACGCAGTATTTT.

A remark on this clonotype: A read error may produce the germline difference seen at one junction end. V is TRBV19 and J is TRBJ2-5; D is tentatively TRBD1 or TRBD2 (5 bases each). In germline, CDR1 is LNHDA, CDR2 SQIVND (reference sequence). The CDR3 runs 15 residues. The CDR3 region has the DNA TGTGCCGGTCTCCAGCCCGGGGCTGGACAAGAGACCCAGTATTTC. Translating gives CAGLQPGAGQETQYF.

This clonotype was counted many times. This chain joins TRBV12-3 or TRBV12-4 and TRBJ2-3; 14 positions agree with TRBD2. The CDR3 is made up of 17 amino acids. J gave up 6 bases and V 3 bases, and 8 bases lay outside the gene matches. For the CDR3, the DNA is TGTGCCAGCAGTTTCCTCGGACTAGCGGGGGGCGGGGATACGCAGTATTTT. Encoded protein: CASSFLGLAGGGDTQYF.

This clonotype was observed at least ten times. This sequence joins TRBV11-2 and TRBJ2-7, with D perhaps matching TRBD2 (6 bases). Germline CDR1 reads SGHAT; CDR2 reads FQNNGV. The CDR3 length is 15 residues. The V end lost 1 base, the J end lost 6 bases, and 16 bases lay between the germline ends. CDR3 DNA: TGTGCCAGCAGCTTAGGTGGACGGGGGTGGAGCGAGCAGTACTTC. Its protein is CASSLGGRGWSEQYF. The full variable domain, with the rest looked up from reference TRBV11-2 and TRBJ2-7, is EAGVAQSPRYKIIEKRQSVAFWCNPISGHATLYWYQQILGQGPKLLIQFQNNGVVDDSQLPKDRFSAERLKGVDSTLKIQPAKLEDSAVYLCASSLGGRGWSEQYFGPGTRLTVT.

At least ten counts were recorded for this clonotype. The chain employs TRBV20-1 and TRBJ2-7; D may be TRBD2 (6 bases). Trimming shortened V by 0 bases and J by 4 bases, and 13 bases separated the two germline ends. CDR3 length equals 14 residues. Germline assignment: CDR1 DFQATT and CDR2 SNEGSKA (reference sequence). DNA for the CDR3: TGCAGTGCTAGAGATTCAAGCGGACTATACGAGCAGTACTTC. Amino acid sequence: CSARDSSGLYEQYF.

This clonotype has at least ten counts. The V gene is TRBV29-1, the J gene TRBJ1-3; perhaps TRBD1 as D (6 bases). The CDR3 extends over 14 amino acids. Germline CDR1 is SQVTM and CDR2 is ANQGSEA. Trimming removed 7 bases at V and 0 bases at J, with 13 bases between. DNA for the CDR3: TGCAGCGCGGGACAACTGAGCTCTGGAAACACCATATATTTT. This gives the protein CSAGQLSSGNTIYF.

The chain recombines TRBV9 with TRBJ1-4; no clear D gene. The germline CDR1 and CDR2 sequences are SGDLS and YYNGEE. The V end was cut by 1 base, the J end by 8 bases, with 15 bases between. CDR3 length equals 15 residues. Here the CDR3 reads CASSVLGSQPEKLFF. The CDR3 region has the DNA TGTGCCAGCAGCGTACTAGGGTCGCAGCCGGAAAAACTGTTTTTT.

As for this clonotype: This clone may be a read error of a much larger clone one base away. This chain links TRBV6-1 with TRBJ2-5; D is undetermined. V dropped 8 bases and J dropped 4 bases, with 14 bases sitting between them. The CDR3 is made up of 13 amino acids. Germline-derived CDR1 and CDR2 are MNHNS and SASEGT. The CDR3: CASAPALRETQYF. CDR3 DNA sequence: TGTGCCAGCGCGCCTGCCTTAAGAGAGACCCAGTACTTC.

This clonotype has a handful of counts. Since a much larger clone is just one base distant, this may be a read error. The chain links TRBV7-3 to TRBJ2-7; 7 nucleotides align to TRBD1. The CDR3 extends over 15 amino acids. Germline V gene lookup returns CDR1 SGHTA and CDR2 FQGTGA. The CDR3 here is CASSVAGTASYEQHF. The CDR3 DNA is TGTGCCAGCAGCGTCGCCGGGACAGCCTCCTACGAGCAGCACTTC.

Details on this clonotype: This could be a read error, since a much larger clone is one nucleotide away. The chain combines TRBV11-2 with TRBJ2-5, with D possibly matching TRBD2 (6 bases). The CDR3 totals 15 residues. Trimming took off 3 bases at V and 5 bases at J, with 16 bases between the two ends. Germline CDR1 reads SGHAT; CDR2 reads FQNNGV. CDR3 sequence reads: CASSLGPTSTETQYF. Written as DNA, the CDR3 is TGTGCCAGCAGCTTGGGGCCTACTAGCACGGAGACCCAGTACTTC.

This clonotype was observed many times. The V gene is TRBV6-1, the J gene TRBJ2-2; 10 nucleotides align to TRBD1. V shed 8 bases, J shed 10 bases, and the junction held 7 bases outside the gene matches. Germline V gene lookup returns CDR1 MNHNS and CDR2 SASEGT. CDR3 length: 13 residues. The CDR3 DNA sequence: TGTGCCAGCGATAGGGACAGGGGACCGGAGCTGTTTTTT. Its protein is CASDRDRGPELFF.

As to this clonotype: One base away lies a much larger clone, so this may be a sequencing read error. The V call is TRBV5-4, the J call TRBJ2-1, with TRBD2 as a possible D gene (6 bases). The CDR3 loop spans 14 amino acids. Trimming removed 3 bases from V and 9 bases from J, with 16 bases in between. CDR1 is SGHNT, CDR2 YYREEE, per germline (reference sequence). For the CDR3, the DNA is TGTGCCAGCAGCTCAGGAGGGCCCAATTCTGAGCAGTTCTTC. Translating it yields CASSSGGPNSEQFF.